Only a few counts were recorded for the clone carrying this T cell receptor (beta chain). The data were obtained in a study of blood T cells in healthy people across ages. The authors ran a second PCR of 7 to 11 cycles using a sample-barcoded 5' primer and a J-beta primer mix. Via MiXCR, TCRdb re-called the 5' RACE reads, giving one row per CDR3 protein. The data show roughly 1.4 million distinct CDR3 sequences, with 59% seen just once and more than 6% held by the top ten. CDR3 length: 17 amino acids. The J segment lost 0 bases and the V segment lost 4 bases, leaving 6 bases of the junction unmatched. Germline V gene lookup returns CDR1 SGHTA and CDR2 FQGNSA.

Sequencing was carried out using blood. The chain couples TRBV7-2 to TRBJ2-3; 11 bases map to TRBD2. The receptor comes from a man between 18 and 35 years old in good health. The chain's CDR3 is CASSSMLAGGSTDTQYF. In nucleotides, the CDR3 is TGTGCCAGCAGCTCCATGTTAGCGGGGGGGAGCACAGATACGCAGTATTTT. Together with reference TRBV7-2 and TRBJ2-3, the CDR3 gives the full variable domain: GAGVSQSPSNKVTEKGKDVELRCDPISGHTALYWYRQSLGQGLEFLIYFQGNSAPDKSGLPSDRFSAERTGGSVSTLTIQRTQQEDSAVYLCASSSMLAGGSTDTQYFGPGTRLTVL.